The rows below give T cell receptor beta chains drawn from one sample of a study of Ad26.COV2.S vaccination and SARS-CoV-2 variants. Assay: immunoSEQ multiplex PCR; the TCRdb copy retains only in-frame clones and omits some. The repertoire holds about 180,000 clones, with 87% as singletons. The specimen was peripheral blood, collected after recovery from COVID-19. These receptors came from a human donor who had recovered from COVID-19. Both conserved end residues are part of each CDR3. D genes are given only for firm matches. Where a row states a size, it is once, few, many or the class of an expanded clone; other rows omit it.

v_gene	abundance	d_gene	j_gene	CDR3aa	CDR3nt
TRBV19	-	-	TRBJ2-7	CASSNEINEQYF	TGTGCCAGTAGTAACGAGATTAACGAGCAGTACTTC
TRBV27	once	-	TRBJ1-6	CASSLKFLNNSPLHF	TGTGCCAGCAGTTTAAAGTTCCTGAATAATTCACCCCTCCACTTT
TRBV5-1	-	TRBD1	TRBJ2-7	CASSPPGQGLEQYF	TGCGCCAGCAGCCCACCGGGACAGGGGTTAGAGCAGTACTTC
TRBV7-8	-	-	TRBJ2-3	CASSPSTDTQYF	TGTGCCAGCAGCCCTAGCACAGATACGCAGTATTTT
TRBV3-1/TRBV3-2	few	-	TRBJ1-1	CASSQDGGYAEAFF	TGTGCCAGCAGCCAAGATGGGGGGTACGCTGAAGCTTTCTTT
TRBV28	-	-	TRBJ1-2	CASSLVGNRDYGYTF	TGTGCCAGCAGTTTAGTTGGTAACAGGGACTATGGCTACACCTTC
TRBV5-5	-	TRBD2	TRBJ2-4	CASSPAGGEGAKNIQYF	TGTGCCAGCAGCCCCGCGGGGGGGGAAGGGGCCAAAAACATTCAGTACTTC
TRBV5-8	-	-	TRBJ1-1	CASSPTPSDRTTEAFF	TGTGCCAGCAGCCCTACCCCCAGTGACAGGACAACTGAAGCTTTCTTT
TRBV9	-	-	TRBJ2-5	CASSVGAWYQETQYF	TGTGCCAGCAGCGTAGGGGCGTGGTACCAAGAGACCCAGTACTTC
TRBV30	-	-	TRBJ2-7	CAWKQGAHIHEQYF	TGTGCCTGGAAACAAGGGGCTCATATCCACGAGCAGTACTTC
TRBV15	-	TRBD2	TRBJ2-7	CATSSTPGTSGFGEQYF	TGTGCCACCAGCAGCACCCCTGGGACTAGCGGGTTTGGTGAGCAGTACTTC
TRBV5-1	-	-	TRBJ1-3	CASSIRSRTEYSGNTIYF	TGCGCCAGCAGCATCCGGTCCAGGACAGAATACTCTGGAAACACCATATATTTT
TRBV19	-	TRBD2	TRBJ2-7	CASSIKLAGNEQYF	TGTGCCAGTAGTATCAAACTAGCGGGGAACGAGCAGTACTTC
TRBV29-1	-	TRBD1	TRBJ1-1	CSVGGQGAVSTEAFF	TGCAGCGTTGGGGGACAGGGGGCAGTGAGCACTGAAGCTTTCTTT
TRBV4-2	-	TRBD1	TRBJ2-7	CASSQVGTGITYEQYF	TGTGCCAGCAGCCAAGTGGGGACAGGAATTACCTACGAGCAGTACTTC
TRBV9	-	-	TRBJ2-2	CASSGGANTGELFF	TGTGCCAGCAGCGGGGGGGCCAACACCGGGGAGCTGTTTTTT
TRBV10-2	-	-	TRBJ1-2	CASRGGAGYTF	TGCGCCAGCAGAGGGGGTGCCGGCTACACCTTC
TRBV7-2	-	-	TRBJ2-4	CASSPQEGQYF	TGTGCCAGCAGCCCACAGGAGGGTCAGTACTTC
TRBV27	-	-	TRBJ2-1	CASRRDWVNEQFF	TGTGCCAGCCGCCGGGACTGGGTGAATGAGCAGTTCTTC
TRBV5-1	-	-	TRBJ1-1	CASSQIRNTEAFF	TGCGCCAGCAGCCAGATACGAAACACTGAAGCTTTCTTT
TRBV18	-	TRBD1	TRBJ2-3	CASSPLHSDRGRRTDTQYF	TGTGCCAGCTCACCACTGCATTCGGACAGGGGGAGGAGAACAGATACGCAGTATTTT
TRBV25-1	-	TRBD1	TRBJ2-5	CASSEFLPTGGTETQYF	TGTGCCAGCAGTGAATTTCTCCCGACAGGGGGCACGGAGACCCAGTACTTC
TRBV2	-	-	TRBJ1-2	CASTQGATNYGYTF	TGTGCCAGCACCCAAGGGGCAACTAACTATGGCTACACCTTC
TRBV12-5	-	TRBD2	TRBJ2-3	CASGFGLAGGGDTQYF	TGTGCTAGTGGTTTCGGACTAGCGGGGGGGGGAGATACGCAGTATTTT
TRBV5-1	-	-	TRBJ1-6	CARALYRNSPLHF	TGCGCCAGGGCTTTATATAGAAATTCACCCCTCCACTTT
TRBV4-1	-	-	TRBJ1-4	CASSFEPSATNEKLFF	TGCGCCAGCAGCTTCGAACCCAGCGCAACTAATGAAAAACTGTTTTTT
TRBV19	-	-	TRBJ2-5	CASSPRDFPRETQYF	TGTGCCAGTAGTCCTCGGGACTTCCCGAGGGAGACCCAGTACTTC
TRBV15	few	-	TRBJ2-5	CATSRGRDSEETQYF	TGTGCCACCAGCAGGGGTCGGGACTCCGAAGAGACCCAGTACTTC
TRBV7-2	-	-	TRBJ2-3	CASSGPGFRTDTQYF	TGTGCCAGCAGCGGACCGGGATTTCGCACAGATACGCAGTATTTT
TRBV3-1/TRBV3-2	-	-	TRBJ2-7	CASSQGPRDEQYF	TGTGCCAGCAGCCAAGGGCCCCGAGACGAGCAGTACTTC
TRBV7-2	-	TRBD1	TRBJ2-7	CASSPDRGYYEQYF	TGTGCCAGCAGCCCCGACAGGGGGTACTACGAGCAGTACTTC
TRBV27	-	TRBD2	TRBJ2-7	CASSPGSGAYEQYF	TGTGCCAGCAGTCCAGGGAGCGGGGCCTACGAGCAGTACTTC
TRBV28	-	-	TRBJ2-3	CASSPESGVHTQYF	TGTGCCAGCAGTCCGGAGTCGGGGGTGCATACGCAGTATTTT
TRBV29-1	-	-	TRBJ1-1	CSAQGGVQPEAFF	TGCAGCGCCCAAGGGGGAGTTCAGCCTGAAGCTTTCTTT
TRBV27	-	-	TRBJ2-6	CATLPTVKSGANVLTF	TGTGCCACCCTGCCCACGGTCAAATCTGGGGCCAACGTCCTGACTTTC
TRBV11-2	-	TRBD2	TRBJ2-1	CASSFPGLAGGSSYNEQFF	TGTGCCAGCAGCTTTCCGGGACTAGCGGGAGGGAGCTCCTACAATGAGCAGTTCTTC
TRBV3-1/TRBV3-2	-	-	TRBJ2-1	CASSLDVSSYNEQFF	TGTGCCAGCAGCCTGGACGTCAGCTCCTACAATGAGCAGTTCTTC
TRBV6-6	-	-	TRBJ1-5	CASSKTEGQPQHF	TGTGCCAGCAGTAAAACGGAGGGTCAGCCCCAGCATTTT
TRBV7-3	-	-	TRBJ2-5	CASSSWERGGETQYF	TGTGCCAGCAGCTCATGGGAACGGGGAGGAGAGACCCAGTACTTC
TRBV19	once	-	TRBJ2-5	CASSPDSAQETQYF	TGTGCCAGTAGTCCGGACAGCGCACAAGAGACCCAGTACTTC
TRBV19	-	-	TRBJ2-7	CASSISGSSYEQYF	TGTGCCAGTAGTATTAGCGGCTCTTCCTACGAGCAGTACTTC
TRBV15	-	-	TRBJ1-6	CATSRDRGTNSPLHF	TGTGCCACCAGCAGAGATAGGGGGACTAATTCACCCCTCCACTTT
TRBV4-1	-	-	TRBJ2-7	CASSLKGSSYEQYF	TGCGCCAGCAGTCTAAAGGGCAGCTCCTACGAGCAGTACTTC
TRBV18	-	-	TRBJ1-4	CASSLTGSANEKLFF	TGTGCCAGCTCGCTTACAGGATCCGCTAATGAAAAACTGTTTTTT
TRBV6-5	-	-	TRBJ1-1	CASRQGMNTEAFF	TGTGCCAGCAGACAGGGCATGAACACTGAAGCTTTCTTT